The TCR beta chain under discussion was sequenced for a study of beta chain features in type 1 diabetes. From germline, CDR1 is SGHDT and CDR2 YYEEEE. There are 17 residues in the CDR3. The V gene lost 1 base and the J gene lost 1 base, with 17 bases spanning the gap. Study results and limitations: The study found that naive, central memory and Treg TCRB repertoires appeared more similar in patients than in healthy donors. VDJ junctions in type 1 diabetes patients carried more deletions and fewer insertions.

This clone was found many times. Its antigen is unidentified. The entirety of the isolated RNA underwent reverse transcription, so expressed TCRB transcripts were sequenced. The protocol was immunoSEQ multiplex PCR, while the TCRdb copy is restricted to in-frame clones and leaves out a portion. Of fewer than 350,000 clones in the sample, about 8% were seen once. Sequencing was performed on central memory CD4+ T cells from blood. The gene calls are TRBV5-6 and TRBJ1-1; D remains ambiguous. This TCR was sampled from a young woman in good health. The CDR3 nucleotides are TGTGCCAGCAGCTTGTTCGGGTACGCCCGCCAGAACACTGAAGCTTTCTTT. It codes for CASSLFGYARQNTEAFF.